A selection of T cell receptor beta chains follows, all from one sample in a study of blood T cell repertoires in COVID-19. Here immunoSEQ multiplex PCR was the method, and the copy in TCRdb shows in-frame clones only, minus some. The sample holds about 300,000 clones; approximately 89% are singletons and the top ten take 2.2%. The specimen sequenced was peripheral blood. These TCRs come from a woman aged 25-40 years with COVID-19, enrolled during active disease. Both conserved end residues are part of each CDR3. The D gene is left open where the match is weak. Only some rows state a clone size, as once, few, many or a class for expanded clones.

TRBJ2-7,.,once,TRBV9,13,CASSVDQGKKQYF,TGTGCCAGCAGCGTAGACCAGGGGAAGAAGCAGTACTTC
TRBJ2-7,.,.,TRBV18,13,CASSDLRGYEQYF,TGTGCCAGCTCGGACTTACGTGGATACGAGCAGTACTTC
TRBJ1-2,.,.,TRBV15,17,CATSRDVAGRRAGGYTF,TGTGCCACCAGCAGAGATGTTGCCGGGAGAAGAGCGGGGGGCTACACCTTC
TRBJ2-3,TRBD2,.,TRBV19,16,CASSKATSGSADTQYF,TGTGCCAGTAGTAAGGCGACTAGCGGGAGTGCAGATACGCAGTATTTT
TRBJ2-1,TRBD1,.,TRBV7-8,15,CASSHGQGYYNEQFF,TGTGCCAGCAGCCACGGACAGGGGTACTACAATGAGCAGTTCTTC
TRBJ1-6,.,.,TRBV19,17,CASSVLDRAGQDSPLHF,TGTGCCAGTAGTGTGCTTGACAGAGCCGGTCAGGATTCACCCCTCCACTTT
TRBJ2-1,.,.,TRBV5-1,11,CASSCVNEQFF,TGCGCCAGCAGCTGCGTCAATGAGCAGTTCTTC
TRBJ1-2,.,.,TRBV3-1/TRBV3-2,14,CASSKIARAGGYTF,TGTGCCAGCAGCAAGATTGCCAGGGCAGGCGGCTACACCTTC
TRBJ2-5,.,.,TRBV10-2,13,CASSFSVQETQYF,TGCGCCAGCAGCTTTTCCGTCCAGGAGACCCAGTACTTC
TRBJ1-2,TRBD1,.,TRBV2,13,CASRPDRVYGYTF,TGTGCCAGCAGACCCGACAGGGTTTACGGCTACACCTTC
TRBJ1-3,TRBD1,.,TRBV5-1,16,CASSLGGTDSGNTIYF,TGCGCCAGCAGCTTGGGAGGGACAGACTCTGGAAACACCATATATTTT
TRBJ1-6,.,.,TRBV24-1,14,CATTRSGGYSPLHF,TGTGCCACCACCCGGTCTGGGGGGTATTCACCCCTCCACTTT
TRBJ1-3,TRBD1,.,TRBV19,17,CASSPFPRDSSGNTIYF,TGTGCCAGTAGTCCGTTCCCCCGGGACAGCTCTGGAAACACCATATATTTT